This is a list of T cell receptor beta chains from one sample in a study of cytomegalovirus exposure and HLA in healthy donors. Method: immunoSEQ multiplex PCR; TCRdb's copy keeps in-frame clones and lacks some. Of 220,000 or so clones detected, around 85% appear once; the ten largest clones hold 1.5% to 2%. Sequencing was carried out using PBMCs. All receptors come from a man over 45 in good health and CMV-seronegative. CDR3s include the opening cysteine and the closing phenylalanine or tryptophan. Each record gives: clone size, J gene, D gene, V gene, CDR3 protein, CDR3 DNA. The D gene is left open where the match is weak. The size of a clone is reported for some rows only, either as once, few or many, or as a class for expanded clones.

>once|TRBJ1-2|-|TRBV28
CASGGRINYGYTF
TGTGCCAGCGGGGGCAGGATCAACTATGGCTACACCTTC
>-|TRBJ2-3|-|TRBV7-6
CASSLNGGPVVDTQYF
TGTGCCAGCAGCTTAAACGGCGGTCCCGTCGTGGATACGCAGTATTTT
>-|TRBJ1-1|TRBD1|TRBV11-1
CASSSHRGSTEAFF
TGTGCCAGCAGCTCTCACAGGGGGAGCACTGAAGCTTTCTTT
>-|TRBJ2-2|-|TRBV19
CASRLQDYLNTGELFF
TGTGCCAGTAGATTACAGGATTACTTGAACACCGGGGAGCTGTTTTTT
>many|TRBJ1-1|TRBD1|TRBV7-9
CASRSRDSLKNTEAFF
TGTGCCAGCAGGTCCCGGGACAGTTTAAAGAACACTGAAGCTTTCTTT
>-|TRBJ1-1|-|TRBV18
CASSPLGGTNTEAFF
TGTGCCAGCTCACCGCTTGGCGGGACGAACACTGAAGCTTTCTTT
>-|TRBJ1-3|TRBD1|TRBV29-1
CSAIAGTGGNTIYF
TGCAGCGCCATAGCCGGGACAGGCGGAAACACCATATATTTT
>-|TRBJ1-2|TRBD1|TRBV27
CASRAGGRGYTF
TGTGCCAGCAGGGCAGGGGGTCGTGGCTACACCTTC
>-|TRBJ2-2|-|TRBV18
CASSPPGTPTPGELFF
TGTGCCAGCTCACCTCCCGGGACACCGACACCCGGGGAGCTGTTTTTT
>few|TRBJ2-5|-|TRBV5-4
CASSLWLEETQYF
TGTGCCAGCAGCTTGTGGCTGGAAGAGACCCAGTACTTC
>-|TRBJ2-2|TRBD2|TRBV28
CASGRGGSYTGELFF
TGTGCCAGCGGACGGGGGGGGTCATACACCGGGGAGCTGTTTTTT
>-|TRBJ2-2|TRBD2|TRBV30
CAHDSGSAGPGELFF
TGTGCCCATGATAGCGGGAGCGCCGGGCCCGGGGAGCTGTTTTTT
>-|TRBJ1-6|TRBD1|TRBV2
CASSHRQGAIFSYNSPLHF
TGTGCCAGCAGCCATAGACAGGGGGCTATATTTTCGTATAATTCACCCCTCCACTTT
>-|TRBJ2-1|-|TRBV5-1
CASSLVGQGGNEQFF
TGCGCCAGCAGCTTGGTTGGGCAGGGAGGCAATGAGCAGTTCTTC
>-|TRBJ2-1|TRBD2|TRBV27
CASSEIAGGSYNEQFF
TGTGCCAGCAGTGAAATAGCGGGAGGGTCCTACAATGAGCAGTTCTTC
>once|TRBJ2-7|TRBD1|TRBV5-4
CASSLGDRGTYEQYF
TGTGCCAGCAGCTTAGGGGACAGGGGCACCTACGAGCAGTACTTC
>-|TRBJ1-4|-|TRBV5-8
CASSLAPGVGEKLFF
TGTGCCAGCAGCTTGGCCCCAGGGGTGGGTGAAAAACTGTTTTTT
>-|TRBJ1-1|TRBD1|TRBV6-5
CASSYSTGGFGAFF
TGTGCCAGCAGTTACTCTACAGGGGGATTTGGAGCTTTCTTT
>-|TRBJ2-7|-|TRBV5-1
CASSFDGIYEQYF
TGCGCCAGCAGCTTTGACGGGATTTACGAGCAGTACTTC
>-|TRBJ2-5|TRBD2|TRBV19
CASSILAGGSRETQYF
TGTGCCAGTAGTATCCTAGCGGGAGGTTCTAGAGAGACCCAGTACTTC
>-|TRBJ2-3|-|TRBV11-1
CASSARRGSGRSRLDTQYF
TGTGCCAGCAGCGCGAGACGGGGTTCGGGAAGAAGTAGGTTAGATACGCAGTATTTT
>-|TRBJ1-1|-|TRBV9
CASSVVPGGSTEAFF
TGTGCCAGCAGCGTAGTGCCGGGGGGAAGCACTGAAGCTTTCTTT
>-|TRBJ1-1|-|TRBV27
CASSPGQNTEAFF
TGTGCCAGCAGTCCCGGACAGAACACTGAAGCTTTCTTT
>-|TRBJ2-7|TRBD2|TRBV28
CASSFPHGGRHEQYF
TGTGCCAGCAGTTTTCCCCACGGCGGGAGACACGAGCAGTACTTC
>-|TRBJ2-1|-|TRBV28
CASSLLAVTNEQFF
TGTGCCAGCAGTTTACTAGCAGTAACCAATGAGCAGTTCTTC
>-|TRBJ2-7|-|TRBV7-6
CASSLVSGADEQYF
TGTGCCAGCAGCTTAGTCTCAGGGGCGGACGAGCAGTACTTC
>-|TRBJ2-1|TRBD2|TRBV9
CASSVRGTSLGEQFF
TGTGCCAGCAGCGTAAGGGGGACTAGCTTAGGTGAGCAGTTCTTC
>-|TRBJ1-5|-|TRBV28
CASSRTGGGSVQPQHF
TGTGCCAGCAGCCGTACCGGGGGGGGTTCGGTTCAGCCCCAGCATTTT
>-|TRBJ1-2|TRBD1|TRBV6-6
CASSRADRVTNYGYTF
TGTGCCAGCAGTCGGGCCGACAGGGTAACTAACTATGGCTACACCTTC
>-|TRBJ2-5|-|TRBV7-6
CASSPSGGGLQETQYF
TGTGCCAGCAGCCCATCTGGGGGGGGGCTGCAAGAGACCCAGTACTTC
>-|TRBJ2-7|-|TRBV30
CAWSAGEVYEQYF
TGTGCCTGGAGTGCGGGAGAGGTTTACGAGCAGTACTTC
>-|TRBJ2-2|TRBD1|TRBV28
CASTRGGTGNTGELFF
TGTGCCAGCACCCGTGGAGGGACAGGGAATACCGGGGAGCTGTTTTTT
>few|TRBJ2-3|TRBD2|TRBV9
CASSVARTSFSYTQYF
TGTGCCAGCAGCGTAGCCAGGACTAGTTTTTCCTATACGCAGTATTTT
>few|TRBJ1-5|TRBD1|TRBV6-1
CASSRDRGSNQPQHF
TGTGCCAGCAGTCGGGACAGGGGGAGCAATCAGCCCCAGCATTTT
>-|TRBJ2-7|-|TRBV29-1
CSVEGRVYEQYF
TGCAGCGTTGAAGGCAGGGTATACGAGCAGTACTTC
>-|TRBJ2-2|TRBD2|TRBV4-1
CASSLETSDTGELFF
TGCGCCAGCAGCCTTGAGACTAGCGACACCGGGGAGCTGTTTTTT
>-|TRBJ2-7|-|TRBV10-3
CAIGETFYEQYF
TGTGCCATTGGAGAGACCTTCTACGAGCAGTACTTC
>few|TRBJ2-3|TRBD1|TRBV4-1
CASSQGTGLSTDTQYF
TGCGCCAGCAGCCAAGGGACAGGGCTTAGCACAGATACGCAGTATTTT
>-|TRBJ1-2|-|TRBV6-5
CASSYLGEVYGYTF
TGTGCCAGCAGTTACCTCGGCGAGGTCTATGGCTACACCTTC
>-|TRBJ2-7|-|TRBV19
CASSIRPAEQYF
TGTGCCAGTAGTATCAGGCCCGCCGAGCAGTACTTC
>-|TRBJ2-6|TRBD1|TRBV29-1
CSVVSGTGNSGANVLTF
TGCAGCGTTGTCTCCGGGACAGGCAACTCTGGGGCCAACGTCCTGACTTTC
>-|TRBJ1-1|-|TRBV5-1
CASSSDRPEMNTEAFF
TGCGCCAGCAGCTCCGACAGGCCAGAAATGAACACTGAAGCTTTCTTT
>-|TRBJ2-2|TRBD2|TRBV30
CATGLAKIGELFF
TGTGCCACCGGACTAGCGAAAATCGGGGAGCTGTTTTTT
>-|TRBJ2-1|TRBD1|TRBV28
CASSRTGNEQFF
TGTGCCAGCAGCCGGACAGGGAATGAGCAGTTCTTC
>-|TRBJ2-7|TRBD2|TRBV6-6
CASRFGLAGDSYEQYF
TGTGCCAGCAGATTCGGACTAGCGGGGGACTCCTACGAGCAGTACTTC